These T cell receptor beta chains were read from a single sample in a study of T cells in Graves' hyperthyroidism and ophthalmopathy. Each CDR3 protein gets one entry after TCRdb re-called the multiplex PCR reads with MiXCR. The sample comprises about 360,000 distinct CDR3 sequences, approximately 25% of which are singletons, and less than 85% rests with the top ten. Sequenced material: blood. The receptors originated from a man aged 50 to 59 with Graves' hyperthyroidism. The CDR3 runs from the conserved cysteine through the conserved F or W. D genes are given only for firm matches. Expanded clones are given a class, and other clones once, few, many or no size at all.

v_call,d_call,clone_size,j_call,cdr3_aa,cdr3_nt
TRBV5-1,NA,few,TRBJ2-2,CASSFQGPGELFF,TGCGCCAGCAGCTTTCAGGGGCCCGGGGAGCTGTTTTTT
TRBV27,TRBD1,few,TRBJ2-7,CASGTGGFEQYF,TGTGCCAGCGGGACAGGGGGTTTCGAGCAGTACTTC
TRBV6-2/TRBV6-3,TRBD2,many,TRBJ2-7,CASSYSILREESYEQYF,TGTGCCAGCAGTTACTCGATCCTGCGGGAGGAATCCTACGAGCAGTACTTC
TRBV20-1,NA,NA,TRBJ2-7,CSAEGGGDEQYF,TGCAGTGCTGAAGGGGGGGGGGACGAGCAGTACTTC
TRBV7-3,TRBD2,many,TRBJ2-7,CASSLNPTSLYEQYF,TGTGCCAGCAGCCTCAACCCGACTAGCCTCTACGAGCAGTACTTC
TRBV6-1,TRBD1,NA,TRBJ2-7,CASINPGTGPEQYF,TGTGCCAGCATAAACCCCGGGACAGGGCCCGAGCAGTACTTC
TRBV11-2,TRBD2,many,TRBJ2-5,CASSFSGKETQYF,TGTGCCAGCAGCTTTAGCGGGAAAGAGACCCAGTACTTC
TRBV24-1,TRBD2,many,TRBJ2-5,CATSASSGQETQYF,TGTGCCACCAGTGCCTCTAGCGGCCAAGAGACCCAGTACTTC
TRBV5-1,TRBD2,NA,TRBJ2-3,CASSFLAGASDTQYF,TGCGCCAGCAGCTTCCTAGCGGGGGCATCAGATACGCAGTATTTT
TRBV12-3/TRBV12-4,NA,few,TRBJ1-2,CASSFEAGAGGYTF,TGTGCCAGCAGTTTTGAGGCGGGGGCAGGAGGCTACACCTTC
TRBV29-1,NA,once,TRBJ2-2,CSVRQNTGELFF,TGCAGCGTCCGACAGAACACCGGGGAGCTGTTTTTT
TRBV7-3,TRBD2,many,TRBJ2-1,CASSLNSPGLAGYNEQFF,TGTGCCAGCAGCTTAAACTCCCCGGGACTAGCAGGCTACAATGAGCAGTTCTTC
TRBV6-2/TRBV6-3,NA,NA,TRBJ1-1,CASRNRDKEAFF,TGTGCCAGCAGAAATAGGGACAAAGAAGCTTTCTTT
TRBV7-9,NA,NA,TRBJ2-5,CASSRQETQYF,TGTGCCAGCAGCCGACAAGAGACCCAGTACTTC
TRBV7-3,TRBD1,few,TRBJ1-4,CASSFRQGESTNEKLFF,TGTGCCAGCAGCTTCCGACAGGGGGAGTCTACTAATGAAAAACTGTTTTTT
TRBV6-1,NA,NA,TRBJ1-3,CASSEYSSGNTIYF,TGTGCCAGCAGTGAATATAGCTCTGGAAACACCATATATTTT
TRBV12-5,NA,NA,TRBJ2-2,CASGFYSGGTGELFF,TGTGCTAGTGGTTTTTATTCGGGCGGCACCGGGGAGCTGTTTTTT
TRBV29-1,NA,few,TRBJ1-3,CSVPHPSGNTIYF,TGCAGCGTCCCCCACCCCTCTGGAAACACCATATATTTT
TRBV7-9,TRBD1,NA,TRBJ2-2,CASSEGTGGRGTGELFF,TGTGCCAGCAGCGAAGGGACAGGGGGTCGTGGGACCGGGGAGCTGTTTTTT
TRBV6-6,TRBD1,many,TRBJ2-7,CASSYDRGDVYEQYF,TGTGCCAGCAGTTATGACAGGGGCGACGTTTACGAGCAGTACTTC
TRBV5-1,TRBD1,NA,TRBJ2-5,CASSQGARETQYF,TGCGCCAGCAGCCAGGGGGCGCGAGAGACCCAGTACTTC
TRBV6-1,NA,many,TRBJ2-5,CASSGYQETQYF,TGTGCCAGCAGTGGGTATCAAGAGACCCAGTACTTC
TRBV2,NA,many,TRBJ1-2,CASSQSQALGGYTF,TGTGCCAGCAGTCAGAGTCAGGCCCTAGGTGGCTACACCTTC
TRBV7-3,TRBD1,many,TRBJ2-7,CASSSPGQGIYEQYF,TGTGCCAGCAGCTCCCCGGGACAGGGGATCTACGAGCAGTACTTC
TRBV19,TRBD1,NA,TRBJ2-1,CASSAEQGAFSEQFF,TGTGCCAGTAGTGCAGAACAGGGGGCATTTAGTGAGCAGTTCTTC
TRBV3-1,NA,NA,TRBJ1-4,CASSHRGAINEKLFF,TGTGCCAGCAGCCATAGAGGGGCTATTAATGAAAAACTGTTTTTT